The clone carrying this T cell receptor beta chain appeared once. The antigen is undetermined. This sample is part of a study of human T cells and chemical hapten exposure. Overall study results and limits: Higher patch test scores went with higher counts of PT1 expanded TCRs. Compared to controls, expanded TCRs made significantly more large clusters of similar CDR3s. Donor immune responses may differ from healthy people's, since all donors had alopecia.

One entry per CDR3 protein results from TCRdb running MiXCR on the RACE reads. The repertoire holds about 350,000 distinct CDR3 sequences, with roughly 6.3% as singletons. Germline V lookup: CDR1 MDHEN, CDR2 SYDVKM. This CDR3 region has 11 residues. Trimming shortened V by 8 bases and J by 3 bases, and 8 bases separated the two germline ends. Stated time point: patch test 2, 6 weeks after DPC sensitization. Stated treatment: therapeutic diphenylcyclopropenone sensitization with weekly scalp DPC. Patches went on only after blood had been drawn each time. V gene TRBV28 combines with J gene TRBJ2-7, with unresolved D. Sequences were derived from whole blood, sampled in connection with sensitization to the hapten diphenylcyclopropenone (DPC). The source of this sequence is a woman aged 18-29 years with alopecia areata. Some clones in this sample may be carry-over from other donors' samples. CDR3 region: CASGYSYEQYF. The CDR3 coding sequence is TGTGCCAGCGGCTACAGCTACGAGCAGTACTTC.